The next 30 T cell receptor beta chains were all read from a single sample in a study of shared clonotypes between healthy human individuals. Method: immunoSEQ multiplex PCR; TCRdb's copy keeps in-frame clones and lacks some. The sample has 450,000 or so clones; approximately 77% are singletons. The sequencing sample was made of PBMCs. These receptors originate from a middle-aged woman in good health. Some clones in this sample may be carry-over from other donors' samples.

The gene calls are TRBV30 and TRBJ1-5; tentatively, D is TRBD1 (6 bases). CDR1 GTSNPN and CDR2 SVGIG come from the germline V gene (reference sequence). V shed 3 bases and J shed 5 bases, with 14 bases lying between them. This CDR3 comprises 14 residues. CDR3 bases: TGTGCCTGGAGCTCCTCAAGGGGGGATCAGCCCCAGCATTTT. It is translated as CAWSSSRGDQPQHF.

The chain uses TRBV9 and TRBJ2-7; D is uncertain. Gene TRBJ2-5 matches the end of the DNA better, so the J call may be wrong. The CDR3 spans 13 residues. Germline CDR1 is SGDLS and CDR2 is YYNGEE. CDR3 amino acids: CASSAPSQETQYF. CDR3 DNA: TGTGCCAGCAGCGCCCCTAGTCAAGAGACCCAGTACTTC.

The chain has TRBV15 and TRBJ1-2, with D tentatively TRBD1 (5 bases). Trimming shortened V by 0 bases and J by 0 bases, and 11 bases separated the two germline ends. Germline assignment: CDR1 LNHNV and CDR2 YYDKDF (reference sequence). This CDR3 contains 16 residues. CDR3 protein: CATSRDRSGANYGYTF. The CDR3, as DNA: TGTGCCACCAGCAGAGATCGCTCGGGGGCTAACTATGGCTACACCTTC.

V gene TRBV29-1 combines with J gene TRBJ2-1, with 8 bases aligning to TRBD1. Germline assignment: CDR1 SQVTM and CDR2 ANQGSEA. The V gene end was trimmed by 3 bases and the J gene end by 8 bases; junction bases not matched to a gene: 3. CDR3 length: 12 residues. This CDR3 reads CSVEARGHEQFF. In DNA form, the CDR3 reads TGCAGCGTTGAGGCCAGGGGGCATGAGCAGTTCTTC.

This clone has just one count. The chain has TRBV5-1 and TRBJ2-1, with TRBD2 matching 11 bases. V dropped 0 bases and J dropped 7; count of bases not matched to a gene: 6. The CDR3 consists of 16 residues. From germline, CDR1 is SGHRS and CDR2 YFSETQ. The CDR3 nucleotides read TGCGCCAGCAGCTTGGCCGTAACTAGCGGGAGTAATGAGCAGTTCTTC. Amino acids: CASSLAVTSGSNEQFF.

The genes are TRBV5-1 and TRBJ2-1, with 7 bases matching TRBD2. In germline, CDR1 is SGHRS, CDR2 YFSETQ. With V trimmed by 0 bases and J by 1 base, 4 bases remained unmatched. The CDR3 length is 16 residues. The CDR3 nucleotides read TGCGCCAGCAGCTTGGCACCAGCGGGGTCCTACAATGAGCAGTTCTTC. It is translated as CASSLAPAGSYNEQFF. Full variable domain (missing parts from reference TRBV5-1 and TRBJ2-1): KAGVTQTPRYLIKTRGQQVTLSCSPISGHRSVSWYQQTPGQGLQFLFEYFSETQRNKGNFPGRFSGRQFSNSRSEMNVSTLELGDSALYLCASSLAPAGSYNEQFFGPGTRLTVL.

As concerns this clone: This likely came from a read error, as a far larger clone is one base away. The gene calls are TRBV19 and TRBJ2-7; TRBD1 matches at 7 bases. Germline loops: CDR1 LNHDA, CDR2 SQIVND (reference sequence). The length of the CDR3 is 14 residues. In DNA, the CDR3 is TGTGCCAGTAGTTTGACAGGGAATTCCTACGGGCAGTACTTC. Translated: CASSLTGNSYGQYF.

The chain is built from TRBV11-2 and TRBJ2-1; the match to TRBD2 covers 8 bases. Germline V gene lookup returns CDR1 SGHAT and CDR2 FQNNGV. V lost 1 base to trimming and J lost 8 bases; unmatched junction nucleotides: 10. This CDR3 is built from 16 residues. CDR3 sequence reads: CASSLGGAGGAHEQFF. CDR3 nucleotides: TGTGCCAGCAGCTTAGGGGGGGCGGGAGGTGCCCATGAGCAGTTCTTC. Full variable domain (missing parts from reference TRBV11-2 and TRBJ2-1): EAGVAQSPRYKIIEKRQSVAFWCNPISGHATLYWYQQILGQGPKLLIQFQNNGVVDDSQLPKDRFSAERLKGVDSTLKIQPAKLEDSAVYLCASSLGGAGGAHEQFFGPGTRLTVL.

The chain employs TRBV28 and TRBJ2-1; TRBD1 might be the D (5 bases). Germline V gene data show CDR1 as MDHEN and CDR2 as SYDVKM. The CDR3 has 11 amino acids. Trimming took off 6 bases at V and 10 bases at J, with 10 bases between the two ends. The CDR3 protein is CASSLRTEQFF. CDR3 DNA: TGTGCCAGCAGCCTTCGGACAGAGCAGTTCTTC.

This rearrangement joins TRBV5-1 to TRBJ2-1; 9 positions match TRBD2. Trimming cost V 4 bases and J 7 bases; bases outside gene matches: 9. CDR3 length equals 15 residues. Germline CDR1 and CDR2: SGHRS and YFSETQ. The chain's CDR3 is CASSGSGSAWNEQFF. For the CDR3, the DNA is TGCGCCAGCAGCGGTAGCGGGAGTGCTTGGAATGAGCAGTTCTTC.

This chain uses TRBV7-2 with TRBJ2-2; D is unresolved. With 4 bases removed from V and 6 bases from J, the gap between germline ends came to 9 bases. Germline values: CDR1 SGHTA, CDR2 FQGNSA. The CDR3 has 13 amino acids. CDR3 coding DNA: TGTGCCAGCAGCTATGGTCTTCCCGGGGAGCTGTTTTTT. Amino acids: CASSYGLPGELFF.

In this sample, this clone turned up many times. The chain employs TRBV30 and TRBJ2-7, with D possibly matching TRBD2 (6 bases). CDR1 and CDR2 from the germline V gene are GTSNPN and SVGIG (reference sequence). The CDR3 extends over 13 amino acids. V lost 6 bases and J 4 bases, leaving 16 bases between the germline ends. CDR3 nucleotide sequence: TGTGCCTGTGGCGGCGGGACGGTGTACGAGCAGTACTTC. Protein product: CACGGGTVYEQYF.

There are many counts of this clone. This chain uses TRBV15 with TRBJ2-1, with 12 bases lining up with TRBD2. The germline V gene has CDR1 LNHNV and CDR2 YYDKDF (reference sequence). The CDR3 has 16 residues. The J segment lost 9 bases and the V segment lost 0 bases, leaving 6 bases of the junction unmatched. The CDR3 coding sequence is TGTGCCACCAGCAGAGATAGACTAGCGGGAGCCGTTGAGCAGTTCTTC. Encoded protein: CATSRDRLAGAVEQFF.

The chain employs TRBV9 and TRBJ2-1, with D unclear. The CDR3 length is 16 residues. The germline V and J ends were trimmed by 0 bases and 0 bases, with 10 bases remaining between them. CDR1 and CDR2 from the germline V gene are SGDLS and YYNGEE. CDR3 DNA sequence: TGTGCCAGCAGCGTAGGTGGGCGAAGCTCCTACAATGAGCAGTTCTTC. It specifies CASSVGGRSSYNEQFF.

Points on this clone: A much more abundant neighbour one base away suggests this may be a read error. The chain carries TRBV5-1 and TRBJ2-7; D might be TRBD2 (6 bases). In germline, CDR1 is SGHRS, CDR2 YFSETQ. Trimming shortened V by 4 bases and J by 1 base, and 9 bases separated the two germline ends. This CDR3 has 13 amino acids. The CDR3 DNA reads as TGCGCCAGCAGCGTGGGGGGTTCCTACGAGCAGTACTTC. This encodes CASSVGGSYEQYF.

This clone is a singleton in its sample. The chain couples TRBV5-4 to TRBJ2-3; D is unresolved. CDR3 size: 11 residues. The V end was cut by 0 bases, the J end by 7 bases, with 3 bases between. CDR1 is SGHNT, CDR2 YYREEE, per germline (reference sequence). DNA of the CDR3: TGTGCCAGCAGCTTGGGTAATACGCAGTATTTT. Translating it yields CASSLGNTQYF.

Turning to this clone: A much larger clone differs by one base, so this may be a read error. The rearrangement uses TRBV9 and TRBJ2-7; D not resolved. CDR1 is SGDLS, CDR2 YYNGEE, per germline. Trimming pared 7 bases from V and 3 bases from J, leaving 11 bases between. This CDR3 is 12 amino acids long. This CDR3 reads CASGRDNYEQYF. CDR3 DNA sequence: TGTGCCAGCGGCCGAGACAACTACGAGCAGTACTTC.

The rearrangement links TRBV30 to TRBJ1-4; D is perhaps TRBD1 (6 bases). Trimming left V 3 bases short and J 0 bases short, with 11 bases between. The CDR3 has 15 residues. From germline, CDR1 is GTSNPN and CDR2 SVGIG (reference sequence). CDR3 DNA: TGTGCCTGGAGCGGACAGTTTTCAACTAATGAAAAACTGTTTTTT. It codes for CAWSGQFSTNEKLFF.

V is TRBV28 and J is TRBJ2-7; 7 bases match TRBD1. Per germline, CDR1 MDHEN and CDR2 SYDVKM. Trimming took 6 bases from V and 3 from J; bases not matched to a gene: 5. This CDR3 is 13 amino acids long. The CDR3 region has the DNA TGTGCCAGCAGGGTGGGACAGAACTACGAGCAGTACTTC. Amino acid sequence: CASRVGQNYEQYF.

The V gene is TRBV14, the J gene TRBJ1-2; 7 bases fit TRBD1. V gave up 0 bases and J gave up 7 bases; unmatched junction bases: 8. This CDR3 contains 15 residues. The germline gives CDR1 SGHDN, CDR2 FVKESK. In nucleotides, the CDR3 is TGTGCCAGCAGCCAAGATAGGCAGGGGGGGTCTGGCTACACCTTC. The encoded protein is CASSQDRQGGSGYTF.

This chain uses TRBV7-7 with TRBJ1-1; D is unresolved. This CDR3 is 13 amino acids long. The V end was cut by 8 bases, the J end by 1 base, with 11 bases between. CDR1 is SSHAT, CDR2 FNYEAQ, per germline (reference sequence). The CDR3, as DNA: TGTGCCAGCTCCCCCGGAGCGAACACTGAAGCTTTCTTT. This translates into CASSPGANTEAFF.

V is TRBV7-2 and J is TRBJ1-1, with TRBD1 matching over 7 bases. The CDR3 spans 15 residues. Germline CDR1 is SGHTA and CDR2 is FQGNSA. The trim removed 1 base at V and 1 base at J, leaving 3 bases unmatched. The CDR3 here is CASSLGPGGNTEAFF. The CDR3 region has the DNA TGTGCCAGCAGCTTAGGTCCAGGGGGGAACACTGAAGCTTTCTTT.

The genes are TRBV5-1 and TRBJ2-2, with 9 bases that match TRBD2. The CDR3 sequence is 16 residues long. Per germline, CDR1 SGHRS and CDR2 YFSETQ. V lost 1 base, J lost 8 bases, and 9 bases stayed unmatched. The CDR3 DNA reads as TGCGCCAGCAGCTTGAAAGCGGGAGGATTAGCGGGGGAGCTGTTTTTT. Translated, it gives CASSLKAGGLAGELFF.

The rearrangement links TRBV6-4 to TRBJ2-1; 10 bases agree with TRBD2. CDR3 length: 15 residues. The germline gives CDR1 MRHNA, CDR2 SNTAGT. The junction had 5 bases not matched to a gene; V was cut back by 3 bases and J by 6 bases. CDR3 residues: CASSEASGGPNEQFF. CDR3 nucleotide sequence: TGTGCCAGCAGTGAGGCTAGCGGGGGCCCCAATGAGCAGTTCTTC.

This chain links TRBV4-1 with TRBJ1-2, with a tentative D call TRBD1 (6 bases). Germline CDR1 and CDR2: MGHRA and YSYEKL. The CDR3 extends over 17 amino acids. Trimming took 2 bases from V and 4 from J, leaving 20 bases between them. The CDR3 is CASSQPGTRETLYGYTF. CDR3 sequence (DNA): TGCGCCAGCAGCCAACCCGGGACACGCGAAACCCTCTATGGCTACACCTTC.

This rearrangement joins TRBV28 to TRBJ2-7; TRBD1 might be the D (6 bases). The CDR3 sequence is 13 residues long. Trimming shortened V by 5 bases and J by 2 bases, and 10 bases separated the two germline ends. The germline gives CDR1 MDHEN, CDR2 SYDVKM. The CDR3 nucleotides read TGTGCCAGCAGTAACAGGGAACCCTACGAGCAGTACTTC. It encodes CASSNREPYEQYF.

V and J are TRBV9 and TRBJ2-2; D is ambiguous. The CDR3 runs to 14 residues. Germline CDR1 SGDLS, CDR2 YYNGEE. V was cut by 0 bases and J by 8 bases, with 11 bases left in between. DNA for the CDR3: TGTGCCAGCAGCGTAGTTGCGGTCGTGGGGGAGCTGTTTTTT. Its protein is CASSVVAVVGELFF.

Concerning this clone itself: A far larger clone lies a single base away; this is likely a read error. Other DNA sequences within the sample encode an identical CDR3. The chain employs TRBV30 and TRBJ2-3, with no clear D. The CDR3 spans 12 residues. Trimming cost V 3 bases and J 0 bases, with 4 bases left between them. CDR1 and CDR2 (germline): GTSNPN, SVGIG (reference sequence). For the CDR3, the DNA is TGTGCCTGGAGCACGAGCACAGATACGCAGTATTTT. Residues: CAWSTSTDTQYF.

The chain combines TRBV18 with TRBJ2-5; D is possibly TRBD1 (6 bases). In germline, CDR1 is KGHSH, CDR2 LQKENI. V was shortened by 2 bases and J by 2 bases, with 9 bases between the two germline ends. This CDR3 is 14 amino acids long. CDR3 coding DNA: TGTGCCAGCTCACCAATGACAGGTCAAGAGACCCAGTACTTC. As protein: CASSPMTGQETQYF.

The chain employs TRBV29-1 and TRBJ1-3; D is undetermined. The CDR3 contains 15 residues. Trimming removed 2 bases at V and 8 bases at J, with 19 bases between. The germline V gene encodes CDR1 SQVTM and CDR2 ANQGSEA. CDR3 loop: CSVESRQPGRDTIYF. Here the CDR3 DNA reads TGCAGCGTTGAATCTCGCCAGCCCGGGCGGGACACCATATATTTT. Full variable domain (rest looked up from reference TRBV29-1 and TRBJ1-3): SAVISQKPSRDICQRGTSLTIQCQVDSQVTMMFWYRQQPGQSLTLIATANQGSEATYESGFVIDKFPISRPNLTFSTLTVSNMSPEDSSIYLCSVESRQPGRDTIYFGEGSWLTVV.